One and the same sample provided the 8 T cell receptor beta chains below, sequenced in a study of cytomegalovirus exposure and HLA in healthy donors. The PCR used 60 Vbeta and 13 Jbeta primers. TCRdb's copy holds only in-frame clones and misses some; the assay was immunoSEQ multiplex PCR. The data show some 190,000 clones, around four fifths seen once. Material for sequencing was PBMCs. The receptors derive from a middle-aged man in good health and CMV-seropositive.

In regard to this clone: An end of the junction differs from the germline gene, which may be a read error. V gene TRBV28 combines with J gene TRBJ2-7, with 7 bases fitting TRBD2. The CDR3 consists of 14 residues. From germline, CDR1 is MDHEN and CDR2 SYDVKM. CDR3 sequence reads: CASSSGGTRGFSVF. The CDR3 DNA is TGTGCCAGCAGTTCCGGGGGGACCCGGGGTTTCTCCGTGTTC.

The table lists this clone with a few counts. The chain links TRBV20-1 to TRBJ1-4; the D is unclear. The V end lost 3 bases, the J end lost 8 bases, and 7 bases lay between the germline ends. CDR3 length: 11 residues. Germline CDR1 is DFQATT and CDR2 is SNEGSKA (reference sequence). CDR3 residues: CSARYMEKLFF. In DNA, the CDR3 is TGCAGTGCTAGGTACATGGAAAAACTGTTTTTT.

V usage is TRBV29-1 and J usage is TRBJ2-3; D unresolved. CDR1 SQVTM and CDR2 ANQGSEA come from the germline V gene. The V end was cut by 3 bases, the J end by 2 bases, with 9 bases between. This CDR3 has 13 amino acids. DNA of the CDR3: TGCAGCGTTGATCAGGCCAACACAGATACGCAGTATTTT. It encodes CSVDQANTDTQYF.

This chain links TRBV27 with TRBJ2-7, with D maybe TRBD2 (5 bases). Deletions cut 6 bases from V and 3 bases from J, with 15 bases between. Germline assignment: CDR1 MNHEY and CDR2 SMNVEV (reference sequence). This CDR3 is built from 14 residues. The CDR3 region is CASRRQEVNYEQYF. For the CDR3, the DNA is TGTGCCAGCAGACGTCAGGAGGTAAACTACGAGCAGTACTTC.

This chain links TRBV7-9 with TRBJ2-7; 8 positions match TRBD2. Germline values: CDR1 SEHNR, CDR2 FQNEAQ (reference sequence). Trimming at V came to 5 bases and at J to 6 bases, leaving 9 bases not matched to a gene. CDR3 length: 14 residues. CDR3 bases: TGTGCCAGCAGCCTCCAGGGGACTAGAGGCGAGCAGTACTTC. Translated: CASSLQGTRGEQYF. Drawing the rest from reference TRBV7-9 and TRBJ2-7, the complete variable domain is DTGVSQNPRHKITKRGQNVTFRCDPISEHNRLYWYRQTLGQGPEFLTYFQNEAQLEKSRLLSDRFSAERPKGSFSTLEIQRTEQGDSAMYLCASSLQGTRGEQYFGPGTRLTVT.

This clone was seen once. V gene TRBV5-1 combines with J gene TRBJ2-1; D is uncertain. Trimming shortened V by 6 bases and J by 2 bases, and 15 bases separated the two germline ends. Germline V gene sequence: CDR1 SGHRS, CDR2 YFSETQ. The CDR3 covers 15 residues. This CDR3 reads CASTQDKNTYNEQFF. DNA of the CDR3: TGCGCCAGCACTCAAGACAAGAATACCTACAATGAGCAGTTCTTC. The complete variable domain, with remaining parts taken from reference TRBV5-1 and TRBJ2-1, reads KAGVTQTPRYLIKTRGQQVTLSCSPISGHRSVSWYQQTPGQGLQFLFEYFSETQRNKGNFPGRFSGRQFSNSRSEMNVSTLELGDSALYLCASTQDKNTYNEQFFGPGTRLTVL.

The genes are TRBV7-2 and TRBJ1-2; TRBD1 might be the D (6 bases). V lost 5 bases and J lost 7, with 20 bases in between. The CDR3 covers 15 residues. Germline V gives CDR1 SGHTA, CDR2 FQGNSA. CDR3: CASSPRVGDNTGYTF. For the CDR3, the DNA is TGTGCCAGCAGCCCCCGGGTCGGGGACAACACTGGCTACACCTTC.

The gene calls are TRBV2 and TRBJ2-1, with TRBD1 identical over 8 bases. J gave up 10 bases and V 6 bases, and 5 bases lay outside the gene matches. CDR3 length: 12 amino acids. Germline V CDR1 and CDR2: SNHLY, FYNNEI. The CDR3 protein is CASSVTGVEQFF. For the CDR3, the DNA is TGTGCCAGCAGCGTGACAGGGGTCGAGCAGTTCTTC.